This T cell receptor beta chain was retrieved from a study of T cells in Graves' hyperthyroidism and ophthalmopathy. The investigators amplified TCR beta CDR3 regions from RNA transcripts. The TCR CDR3 was amplified in a first-round RT-PCR using the HTBI primer set. In TCRdb, the multiplex PCR reads were re-called with MiXCR into one record per CDR3 protein. In the table there are 220,000 or so distinct CDR3 sequences, around 15% of which are singletons. Germline-derived CDR1 and CDR2 are LNHDA and SQIVND (reference sequence). The CDR3 runs 15 residues. V was clipped by 3 bases and J by 5 bases; unmatched bases: 3. Study results and caveats: Ophthalmopathy was model-predicted a median around 6.7 months pre-onset.

This clonotype was found many times. Its antigen is not known. Clinical symptoms, serum thyroxine and TRAb, thyroid ultrasound and orbital computed tomography together formed the diagnostic basis. The sample consisted of blood. V usage is TRBV19 and J usage is TRBJ2-3; 12 nucleotides match TRBD1. The clonotype comes from a woman aged 18-29 years with Graves' ophthalmopathy. The DNA for the CDR3 is TGTGCCAGTAGTATGGGACAGGGGGCAGGAGATACGCAGTATTTT. This gives the protein CASSMGQGAGDTQYF.